The clone carrying this T cell receptor beta chain turned up a few times. Its antigen is not known. This entry belongs to a study of beta chain features in type 1 diabetes. Study results and limitations: Patients showed naive, central memory and Treg TCRB repertoires that appeared more similar than those of healthy donors. Among type 1 diabetes patients, VDJ junctions had fewer insertions and more deletions.

Staining for CD45RO/CCR7/CD25/CD127/CD95/CD27 allowed sorting of CD4+ naive, central memory, regulatory and stem cell-like memory cells. Every bit of the isolated RNA underwent reverse transcription, so sequencing read expressed TCRB transcripts. Assay: immunoSEQ multiplex PCR; the TCRdb copy retains only in-frame clones and omits some. The sample has a few hundred thousand clones, 9.5% to 12% seen once. CDR1 SGHRS and CDR2 YFSETQ come from the germline V gene. CDR3 size: 16 residues. Trimming removed 1 base at V and 5 bases at J, with 15 bases between. Specimen: naive CD4+ T cells from blood. The sequence derives from a woman in her twenties or thirties in good health. This chain links TRBV5-1 with TRBJ2-2, with TRBD2 as a possible D gene (6 bases). CDR3 in amino acids: CASSLLGTRGTGELFF. For the CDR3, the DNA is TGCGCCAGCAGCTTGTTAGGGACTCGAGGGACCGGGGAGCTGTTTTTT.